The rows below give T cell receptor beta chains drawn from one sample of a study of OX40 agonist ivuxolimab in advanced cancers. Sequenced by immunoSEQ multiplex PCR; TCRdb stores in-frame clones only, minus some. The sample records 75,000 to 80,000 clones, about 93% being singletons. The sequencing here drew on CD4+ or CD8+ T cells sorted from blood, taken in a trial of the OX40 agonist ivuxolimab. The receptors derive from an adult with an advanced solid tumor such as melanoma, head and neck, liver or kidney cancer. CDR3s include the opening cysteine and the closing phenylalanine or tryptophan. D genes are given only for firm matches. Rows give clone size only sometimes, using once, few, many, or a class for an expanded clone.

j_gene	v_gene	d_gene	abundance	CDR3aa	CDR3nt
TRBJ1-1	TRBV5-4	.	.	CASSSPGGATEAFF	TGTGCCAGCAGCTCTCCGGGGGGGGCCACTGAAGCTTTCTTT
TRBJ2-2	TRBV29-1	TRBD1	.	CSVDETGVGTGELFF	TGCAGCGTTGACGAGACAGGGGTCGGCACCGGGGAGCTGTTTTTT
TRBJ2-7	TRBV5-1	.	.	CASSPPNSQYEQYF	TGCGCCAGCAGCCCTCCGAACTCTCAATACGAGCAGTACTTC
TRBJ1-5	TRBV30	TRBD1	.	CAWWTGIKPQHF	TGTGCCTGGTGGACAGGGATCAAGCCCCAGCATTTT
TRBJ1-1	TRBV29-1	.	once	CSAGERGGTEAFF	TGCAGCGCCGGGGAGCGAGGGGGTACTGAAGCTTTCTTT
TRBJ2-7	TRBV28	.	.	CASSRSYEQYF	TGTGCCAGCAGCCGCTCCTACGAGCAGTACTTC
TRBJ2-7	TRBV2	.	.	CASSDSYLYEQYF	TGTGCCAGCAGCGACAGTTATCTCTACGAGCAGTACTTC
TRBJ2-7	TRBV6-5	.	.	CASSPLGGSYEQYF	TGTGCCAGCAGTCCTCTTGGGGGGAGCTACGAGCAGTACTTC
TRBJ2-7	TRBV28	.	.	CASSSDGDIAYEQYF	TGTGCCAGCAGTTCAGACGGGGACATTGCCTACGAGCAGTACTTC
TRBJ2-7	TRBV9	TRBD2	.	CASSVESMGEGLAYEQYF	TGTGCCAGCAGCGTAGAAAGTATGGGGGAGGGCCTTGCCTACGAGCAGTACTTC
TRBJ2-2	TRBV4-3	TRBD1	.	CASSHPGGPGELFF	TGCGCCAGCAGCCACCCAGGGGGCCCCGGGGAGCTGTTTTTT
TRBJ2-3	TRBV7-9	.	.	CASSYTDTQYF	TGTGCCAGCAGCTACACAGATACGCAGTATTTT
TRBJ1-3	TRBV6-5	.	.	CASSYSFQERGNTIYF	TGTGCCAGCAGTTACTCGTTCCAGGAGCGTGGAAACACCATATATTTT
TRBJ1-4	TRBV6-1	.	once	CASSEALTGEGEKLFF	TGTGCCAGCAGTGAAGCGCTAACGGGGGAAGGAGAAAAACTGTTTTTT
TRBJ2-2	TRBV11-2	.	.	CASSYTASSRTGELFF	TGTGCCAGCAGCTACACAGCCTCCTCGAGAACCGGGGAGCTGTTTTTT
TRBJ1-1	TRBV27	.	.	CASSLKWNLNTEAFF	TGTGCCAGCAGTTTAAAGTGGAACCTTAACACTGAAGCTTTCTTT
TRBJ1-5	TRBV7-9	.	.	CASSQGGWNQPQHF	TGTGCCAGCAGCCAAGGAGGATGGAATCAGCCCCAGCATTTT
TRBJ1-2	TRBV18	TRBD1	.	CASSPRDMGQGAPPYGYTF	TGTGCCAGCTCACCACGGGACATGGGACAGGGTGCCCCACCCTATGGCTACACCTTC
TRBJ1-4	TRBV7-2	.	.	CASSLGLPQGNEKLFF	TGTGCCAGCAGCCTCGGGCTTCCCCAGGGGAATGAAAAACTGTTTTTT
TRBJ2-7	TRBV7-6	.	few	CASSFKGQEQYF	TGTGCCAGCAGCTTTAAAGGCCAAGAGCAGTACTTC
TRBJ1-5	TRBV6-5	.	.	CASSWSTNQPQHF	TGTGCCAGCAGTTGGAGCACCAATCAGCCCCAGCATTTT
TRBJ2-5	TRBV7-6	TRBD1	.	CASSPDRETQYF	TGTGCCAGCAGCCCGGACAGGGAGACCCAGTACTTC
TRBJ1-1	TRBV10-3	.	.	CAITPTQPGEAFF	TGTGCCATCACCCCGACCCAGCCGGGAGAAGCTTTCTTT
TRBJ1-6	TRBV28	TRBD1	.	CASSQIGTVNSPLHF	TGTGCCAGCAGTCAAATCGGGACAGTAAATTCACCCCTCCACTTT
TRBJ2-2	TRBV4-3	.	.	CASSQEASAATGELFF	TGCGCCAGCAGCCAAGAGGCTAGCGCGGCGACCGGGGAGCTGTTTTTT
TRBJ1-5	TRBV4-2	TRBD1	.	CASSQDRGQGRNQPQHF	TGTGCCAGCAGCCAAGATCGGGGACAGGGGCGCAATCAGCCCCAGCATTTT
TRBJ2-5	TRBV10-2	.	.	CASSLNTGSQETQYF	TGCGCCAGCAGCCTGAACACGGGGTCCCAAGAGACCCAGTACTTC
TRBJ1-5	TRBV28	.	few	CASGTSEQPQHF	TGTGCCAGCGGCACCAGCGAACAGCCCCAGCATTTT
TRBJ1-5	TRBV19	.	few	CASRIRRSNQPQHF	TGTGCCAGTAGGATCAGACGGAGTAATCAGCCCCAGCATTTT
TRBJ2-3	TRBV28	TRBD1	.	CASSDPFVFGTGGSDTQYF	TGTGCCAGCAGTGATCCGTTTGTATTTGGGACAGGGGGCAGCGATACGCAGTATTTT
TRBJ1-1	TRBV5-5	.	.	CASSHGVLNTEAFF	TGTGCCAGCAGCCACGGAGTCTTGAACACTGAAGCTTTCTTT
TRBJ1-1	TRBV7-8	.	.	CASSSDRNTEAFF	TGTGCCAGCAGCTCAGACAGGAACACTGAAGCTTTCTTT
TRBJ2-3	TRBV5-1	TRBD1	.	CASSLPPTGADTQYF	TGCGCCAGCAGCTTGCCCCCTACAGGGGCAGATACGCAGTATTTT
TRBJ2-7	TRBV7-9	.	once	CASSTLGSSYEQYF	TGTGCCAGCAGCACCCTCGGGTCCTCCTACGAGCAGTACTTC
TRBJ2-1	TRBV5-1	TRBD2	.	CASSSGTSGYNEQFF	TGCGCCAGCAGCTCTGGGACTAGCGGATACAATGAGCAGTTCTTC
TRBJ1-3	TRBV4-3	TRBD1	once	CASSQARTGLWTIYF	TGCGCCAGCAGCCAAGCTAGGACAGGGTTATGGACCATATATTTT
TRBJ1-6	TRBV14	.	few	CASSSAGTTPLHF	TGTGCCAGCAGCAGCGCAGGGACGACACCCCTCCACTTT
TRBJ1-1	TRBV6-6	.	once	CASSYRGMNTEAFF	TGTGCCAGCAGTTACAGGGGAATGAACACTGAAGCTTTCTTT
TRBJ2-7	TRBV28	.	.	CASSRDSREQYF	TGTGCCAGCAGCCGGGACTCGAGGGAGCAGTACTTC
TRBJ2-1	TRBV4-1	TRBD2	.	CASSPWTSGGQYNEQFF	TGCGCCAGCAGCCCCTGGACTAGCGGGGGGCAGTACAATGAGCAGTTCTTC
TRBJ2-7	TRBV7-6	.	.	CASSLTSAPYEQYF	TGTGCCAGCAGCTTAACGTCAGCCCCCTACGAGCAGTACTTC
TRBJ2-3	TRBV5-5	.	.	CASSWTSPTDTQYF	TGTGCCAGCAGCTGGACCAGTCCGACAGATACGCAGTATTTT
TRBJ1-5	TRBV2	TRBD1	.	CASRPGQGAQPQHF	TGTGCCAGCAGGCCGGGACAGGGGGCTCAGCCCCAGCATTTT
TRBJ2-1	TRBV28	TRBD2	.	CASSPRTSRSSYNEQFF	TGTGCCAGCAGTCCTCGGACTAGCCGGAGCTCCTACAATGAGCAGTTCTTC
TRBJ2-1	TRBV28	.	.	CASSANEQFF	TGTGCCAGCAGCGCCAATGAGCAGTTCTTC
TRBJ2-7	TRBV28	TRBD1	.	CASSLPGTAAGGEQYF	TGTGCCAGCAGCCTACCCGGGACAGCCGCTGGGGGCGAGCAGTACTTC
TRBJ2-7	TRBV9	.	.	CASSVGGAQYEQYF	TGTGCCAGCAGCGTAGGGGGGGCCCAATACGAGCAGTACTTC
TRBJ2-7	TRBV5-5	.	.	CASSLESSGWSYEQYF	TGTGCCAGCAGCTTGGAAAGTAGCGGTTGGTCCTACGAGCAGTACTTC
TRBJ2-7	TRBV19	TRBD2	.	CASSIDGTSGRYEQYF	TGTGCCAGTAGTATCGACGGGACTAGCGGGAGGTACGAGCAGTACTTC
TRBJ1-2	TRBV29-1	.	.	CSVEEGIPGGDGYTF	TGCAGCGTTGAGGAGGGTATACCGGGAGGAGACGGCTACACCTTC
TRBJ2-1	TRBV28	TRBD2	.	CASSLPHRGLAAHNEQFF	TGTGCCAGCAGTTTGCCTCACAGGGGACTAGCGGCCCACAATGAGCAGTTCTTC
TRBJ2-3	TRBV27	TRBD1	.	CASSLLPTGAGYTDTQYF	TGTGCCAGCAGTTTATTACCCACAGGGGCCGGATACACAGATACGCAGTATTTT
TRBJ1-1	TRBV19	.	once	CASSIDPWGPTEAFF	TGTGCCAGTAGTATAGACCCTTGGGGGCCCACTGAAGCTTTCTTT